This TCR beta chain was profiled in a study of T cell clonotyping in hematopoietic cell transplantation. Study-wide background: Recipient samples before transplant were obtained post-cytoreduction.

Trimming took 4 bases from V and 3 from J, leaving 16 bases between them. This CDR3 region has 15 residues. Germline V gene data show CDR1 as SGDLS and CDR2 as YYNGEE. Documented time point: recipient sample about 28 days before transplant, after cytoreduction. The data were produced by immunoSEQ multiplex PCR, yet TCRdb's version contains in-frame clones alone and is incomplete. The table records 15,000 to 20,000 clones, more than 70% of them present only once. Specimen: peripheral blood mononuclear cells, collected before stem cell transplant. This rearrangement joins TRBV9 to TRBJ1-1; D is unresolved. This TCR was recovered from a man aged 50 to 60 with acute myeloid leukemia. Some clones in this sample may be carry-over from other donors' samples. The CDR3 reads CASSPSGRFDTEAFF. The CDR3 nucleotides read TGTGCCAGCAGCCCCTCGGGGAGGTTCGACACTGAAGCTTTCTTT. Drawing the rest from reference TRBV9 and TRBJ1-1, the complete variable domain is DSGVTQTPKHLITATGQRVTLRCSPRSGDLSVYWYQQSLDQGLQFLIQYYNGEERAKGNILERFSAQQFPDLHSELNLSSLELGDSALYFCASSPSGRFDTEAFFGQGTRLTVV.